This is a list of T cell receptor beta chains from one sample in a study of vaccination and CD4 T cells after COVID-19. The antigens of these receptors remain unknown. TCRdb reanalysed the PCR reads using MiXCR and keeps one entry per CDR3 protein. The sample includes roughly 15,000 distinct CDR3 sequences, roughly 51% seen only once; the top ten take around 15%. Source material: CD4+ T cells from blood, cultured in vitro. These receptors all stem from a human donor who had recovered from COVID-19. Both conserved end residues are part of each CDR3. A D gene is named only where the DNA matches it firmly. Clone size is stated in some rows and not others, as once, few, many or a class when expanded.

v_call	clone_size	d_call	j_call	cdr3_nt	cdr3_aa
TRBV2	NA	TRBD2	TRBJ2-3	TGTGCCAGCGAGCGGGAGGGCAGCACAGATACGCAGTATTTT	CASEREGSTDTQYF
TRBV12-3/TRBV12-4	once	TRBD2	TRBJ2-1	TGTGCCAGCAGTTTCCGAGCAGGTCTAGCGGGACGCAGCTCCTACAATGAGCAGTTCTTC	CASSFRAGLAGRSSYNEQFF
TRBV7-3	NA	TRBD1	TRBJ2-5	TGTGCCAGCAGCTCCATGGACAGGGTAGAGACCCAGTACTTC	CASSSMDRVETQYF
TRBV6-5	few	NA	TRBJ1-1	TGTGCCAGCAGTTTATCCAGGTATGCGGCTGAAGCTTTCTTT	CASSLSRYAAEAFF
TRBV20-1	NA	NA	TRBJ1-1	TGCAGTGCTAGCCGGTCTATGAACACTGAAGCTTTCTTT	CSASRSMNTEAFF
TRBV6-5	few	NA	TRBJ1-5	TGTGCCAGCAGTTACCGGGAACGTCAGCCCCAGCATTTT	CASSYRERQPQHF
TRBV20-1	NA	NA	TRBJ2-3	TGCAGTGCTACTCCAGGGGCGGGGGATACGCAGTATTTT	CSATPGAGDTQYF
TRBV2	NA	NA	TRBJ2-7	TGTGCCAGCAGTGAGCGGAGAAAGCAGTACTTC	CASSERRKQYF
TRBV20-1	NA	NA	TRBJ1-5	TGCAGTGGACAGGTTAGCAATCAGCCCCAGCATTTT	CSGQVSNQPQHF
TRBV20-1	NA	TRBD2	TRBJ2-3	TGCAGTGCCCTAAAAGCGGGAGGGCCCACAGATACGCAGTATTTT	CSALKAGGPTDTQYF
TRBV5-6	NA	NA	TRBJ1-5	TGTGCCAGCAGCCCGGTCCCCCCGGGCAATCAGCCCCAGCATTTT	CASSPVPPGNQPQHF
TRBV20-1	NA	TRBD1	TRBJ2-7	TGCAGTGCTACAACCGACAGGGCCTACGAGCAGTACTTC	CSATTDRAYEQYF
TRBV12-3/TRBV12-4	NA	NA	TRBJ1-5	TGTGCCAGCACGGGGAGAATCAATCAGCCCCAGCATTTT	CASTGRINQPQHF
TRBV6-5	few	NA	TRBJ2-7	TGTGCCAGCAGTTACGGGACGGTTACGGGCGAGCAGTACTTC	CASSYGTVTGEQYF
TRBV20-1	few	NA	TRBJ1-3	TGCAGTGCTATTGGGTCTGGAAACACCATATATTTT	CSAIGSGNTIYF
TRBV20-1	NA	TRBD1	TRBJ1-1	TGCAGTGCGCGGACAGGGCCGACCACTGAAGCTTTCTTT	CSARTGPTTEAFF
TRBV9	once	TRBD1	TRBJ1-2	TGTGCCAGCAGAGGGACAGGGAGGTCTAACTATGGCTACACCTTC	CASRGTGRSNYGYTF
TRBV7-2	medium-sized	NA	TRBJ2-1	TGTGCCAGCAGCCAGACAGGAGCCTTCTACAATGAGCAGTTCTTC	CASSQTGAFYNEQFF
TRBV20-1	NA	NA	TRBJ2-1	TGCAGTGCCCGGACAGAAGAGCAGTTCTTC	CSARTEEQFF
TRBV19	NA	TRBD2	TRBJ2-2	TGTGCCAGTAGAAGGACTAGCGGGGGTAACACCGGGGAGCTGTTTTTT	CASRRTSGGNTGELFF
TRBV5-6	NA	NA	TRBJ1-1	TGTGCCAGCAATAACCTGCGGGCCGGCACTGAAGCTTTCTTT	CASNNLRAGTEAFF
TRBV2	few	NA	TRBJ1-2	TGTGCCAGCAGTGAGGACAGACCCTATGGCTACACCTTC	CASSEDRPYGYTF